One sample yielded the 10 T cell receptor beta chains listed below, sequenced in a study of blood T cell repertoires in COVID-19. The assay was immunoSEQ multiplex PCR, and TCRdb's table has in-frame clones only and misses some. The top ten hold approximately 6.2% of the sample, which has 85,000 to 120,000 clones, about 82% seen once. What was sequenced was peripheral blood. Every receptor here comes from a man older than 75 with COVID-19, enrolled during active disease.

The J gene is TRBJ1-2, the V gene TRBV18; 7 bases map to TRBD1. The CDR3 is made up of 17 amino acids. V was pared by 0 bases and J by 0 bases, with 7 bases of the junction left unmatched. Germline-derived CDR1 and CDR2 are KGHSH and LQKENI. As DNA, the CDR3 is TGTGCCAGCTCACCACCCGGAGGGGACAGCCCTAACTATGGCTACACCTTC. It codes for CASSPPGGDSPNYGYTF.

This clone was seen more than once but under ten times. The junction differs from germline at one of its ends, possibly a read error. The chain recombines TRBV5-1 with TRBJ1-2; maybe TRBD1 (6 bases). There are 12 residues in the CDR3. Germline-derived CDR1 and CDR2 are SGHRS and YFSETQ. The DNA for the CDR3 is TGCGCCAGCAGCCGCGATGGACAGACCCACGCCTTC. It translates to CASSRDGQTHAF. Using reference TRBV5-1 and TRBJ1-2 for the parts outside the CDR3, the full variable domain is KAGVTQTPRYLIKTRGQQVTLSCSPISGHRSVSWYQQTPGQGLQFLFEYFSETQRNKGNFPGRFSGRQFSNSRSEMNVSTLELGDSALYLCASSRDGQTHAFGSGTRLTVV.

The genes are TRBV11-2 and TRBJ2-7; 8 nucleotides agree with TRBD2. The CDR3 is 15 residues long. Losses at the gene ends were 3 bases for V and 0 bases for J; bases not matched to a gene: 4. Germline-derived CDR1 and CDR2 are SGHAT and FQNNGV. This CDR3 is CASSFTGLVSYEQYF. CDR3 in DNA: TGTGCCAGCAGCTTCACGGGACTAGTCTCCTACGAGCAGTACTTC.

The genes are TRBV5-1 and TRBJ2-7; tentative D call: TRBD1 (6 bases). The CDR3 contains 14 residues. Deletions cut 4 bases from V and 0 bases from J, with 11 bases between. From germline, CDR1 is SGHRS and CDR2 YFSETQ. CDR3 nucleotides: TGCGCCAGCAGCAACTGGGACAACTCCTACGAGCAGTACTTC. Its protein product is CASSNWDNSYEQYF.

This chain connects TRBV3-1 (or the pseudogene TRBV3-2) to TRBJ2-1; D may be TRBD2 (6 bases). The CDR3 runs 15 residues. Germline V gene lookup returns CDR1 LGHDT and CDR2 YNNKEL (reference sequence). Between the trimmed V and J ends, which lost 6 bases and 1 base, there was a span of 13 bases. The CDR3 sequence: CASSPPGVSYNEQFF. CDR3 DNA: TGTGCCAGCAGTCCCCCGGGAGTTTCCTACAATGAGCAGTTCTTC.

This clone was recorded a few times. The V gene is TRBV3-1 (or the pseudogene TRBV3-2), the J gene TRBJ2-7; 8 nucleotides line up with TRBD1. The V and J ends lost 3 bases and 6 bases, in that order; junction bases with no gene match: 4. CDR1 and CDR2 from the germline V gene are LGHDT and YNNKEL (reference sequence). There are 13 residues in the CDR3. The CDR3 nucleotides read TGTGCCAGCAGCCAGGCTACAGGGGGCGAGCAGTACTTC. This sequence encodes CASSQATGGEQYF.

This clone was seen only a few times. The rearrangement links TRBV9 to TRBJ2-1; D might be TRBD1 (6 bases). Germline V gene lookup returns CDR1 SGDLS and CDR2 YYNGEE. The CDR3 spans 14 residues. Trimming took 3 bases from V and 9 from J, leaving 16 bases between them. The chain's CDR3 is CASSEWDTAGEQFF. The CDR3 nucleotides read TGTGCCAGCAGCGAGTGGGACACCGCGGGTGAGCAGTTCTTC. Together with reference TRBV9 and TRBJ2-1, the CDR3 gives the full variable domain: DSGVTQTPKHLITATGQRVTLRCSPRSGDLSVYWYQQSLDQGLQFLIQYYNGEERAKGNILERFSAQQFPDLHSELNLSSLELGDSALYFCASSEWDTAGEQFFGPGTRLTVL.

This rearrangement joins TRBV9 to TRBJ1-3, with a weak D call TRBD1 (5 bases). The CDR3 sequence is 14 residues long. The germline V gene encodes CDR1 SGDLS and CDR2 YYNGEE. V lost 4 bases to trimming and J lost 4 bases, with 12 bases between them. The CDR3, as DNA: TGTGCCAGCAGCTCAGGGTACCTCGGAAACACCATATATTTT. Protein: CASSSGYLGNTIYF.

The chain carries TRBV7-2 and TRBJ2-3, with D possibly TRBD1 on 5 matching bases. The CDR3 loop spans 16 amino acids. The V end was cut by 0 bases, the J end by 0 bases, with 10 bases between. Germline CDR1 is SGHTA and CDR2 is FQGNSA. CDR3 sequence reads: CASSLAPGQSTDTQYF. Written as DNA, the CDR3 is TGTGCCAGCAGCTTAGCTCCCGGACAAAGCACAGATACGCAGTATTTT. Drawing the rest from reference TRBV7-2 and TRBJ2-3, the complete variable domain is GAGVSQSPSNKVTEKGKDVELRCDPISGHTALYWYRQSLGQGLEFLIYFQGNSAPDKSGLPSDRFSAERTGGSVSTLTIQRTQQEDSAVYLCASSLAPGQSTDTQYFGPGTRLTVL.

J is TRBJ2-1 and V is TRBV28, with 7 bases fitting TRBD2. This CDR3 has 15 amino acids. Germline V CDR1 and CDR2: MDHEN, SYDVKM. The junction had 15 bases not matched to a gene; V was cut back by 10 bases and J by 6 bases. CDR3 DNA: TGTGCCACTACGGGAGGAGGGTTTGTGATCAATGAGCAGTTCTTC. Amino acid sequence: CATTGGGFVINEQFF.